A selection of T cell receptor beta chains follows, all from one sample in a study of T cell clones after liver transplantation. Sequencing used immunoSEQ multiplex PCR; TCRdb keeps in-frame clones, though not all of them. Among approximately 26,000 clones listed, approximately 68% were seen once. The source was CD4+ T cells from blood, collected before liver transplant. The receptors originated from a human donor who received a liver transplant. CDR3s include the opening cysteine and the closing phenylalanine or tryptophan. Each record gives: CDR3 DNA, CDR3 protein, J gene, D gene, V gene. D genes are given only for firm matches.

CDR3nt: TGTGCCAGCAGTGAAGGAGCGGAGCAGTACTTC; CDR3aa: CASSEGAEQYF; j_gene: TRBJ2-7; d_gene: NA; v_gene: TRBV25-1
CDR3nt: TGTGCCAGTAGTACCCACTTTACCGGGGACTCTCAGCCCCAGCATTTT; CDR3aa: CASSTHFTGDSQPQHF; j_gene: TRBJ1-5; d_gene: NA; v_gene: TRBV19
CDR3nt: TGTGCCAGCAGTGTGTCCGGGACAGGGGGCACAGATACGCAGTATTTT; CDR3aa: CASSVSGTGGTDTQYF; j_gene: TRBJ2-3; d_gene: TRBD1; v_gene: TRBV6-1
CDR3nt: TGTGCCAGCAGCCCCGGAAGGGAGCTGTTTTTT; CDR3aa: CASSPGRELFF; j_gene: TRBJ2-2; d_gene: NA; v_gene: TRBV6-5
CDR3nt: TGTGCCAGCAGTGGAAGCGGGGGGGTAGGTCAGCCCCAGCATTTT; CDR3aa: CASSGSGGVGQPQHF; j_gene: TRBJ1-5; d_gene: NA; v_gene: TRBV6-5
CDR3nt: TGTGCCAGCACTCGACAGGGGTCTAACGATTCACCCCTCCACTTT; CDR3aa: CASTRQGSNDSPLHF; j_gene: TRBJ1-6; d_gene: TRBD1; v_gene: TRBV6-1
CDR3nt: TGTGCCAGCTCACCATTACCGGGGCCCCAGCATTTT; CDR3aa: CASSPLPGPQHF; j_gene: TRBJ1-5; d_gene: NA; v_gene: TRBV18
CDR3nt: TGTGCCAGCAGCTATCCCGAGCCGAGTCGGGACAGGGCGAACACCGGGGAGCTGTTTTTT; CDR3aa: CASSYPEPSRDRANTGELFF; j_gene: TRBJ2-2; d_gene: TRBD1; v_gene: TRBV7-8
CDR3nt: TGCGCCAGCAGCTTGGAAGTTAGCGGGAGGGTAAATGAGCAGTTCTTC; CDR3aa: CASSLEVSGRVNEQFF; j_gene: TRBJ2-1; d_gene: TRBD2; v_gene: TRBV5-1
CDR3nt: TGTGCCAGTAGGGGCAGGGAGGTAAGCAATCAGCCCCAGCATTTT; CDR3aa: CASRGREVSNQPQHF; j_gene: TRBJ1-5; d_gene: NA; v_gene: TRBV6-6
CDR3nt: TGTGCTAGCAGCCGAGGGACTACGAACACCGGGGAGCTGTTTTTT; CDR3aa: CASSRGTTNTGELFF; j_gene: TRBJ2-2; d_gene: TRBD2; v_gene: TRBV7-7